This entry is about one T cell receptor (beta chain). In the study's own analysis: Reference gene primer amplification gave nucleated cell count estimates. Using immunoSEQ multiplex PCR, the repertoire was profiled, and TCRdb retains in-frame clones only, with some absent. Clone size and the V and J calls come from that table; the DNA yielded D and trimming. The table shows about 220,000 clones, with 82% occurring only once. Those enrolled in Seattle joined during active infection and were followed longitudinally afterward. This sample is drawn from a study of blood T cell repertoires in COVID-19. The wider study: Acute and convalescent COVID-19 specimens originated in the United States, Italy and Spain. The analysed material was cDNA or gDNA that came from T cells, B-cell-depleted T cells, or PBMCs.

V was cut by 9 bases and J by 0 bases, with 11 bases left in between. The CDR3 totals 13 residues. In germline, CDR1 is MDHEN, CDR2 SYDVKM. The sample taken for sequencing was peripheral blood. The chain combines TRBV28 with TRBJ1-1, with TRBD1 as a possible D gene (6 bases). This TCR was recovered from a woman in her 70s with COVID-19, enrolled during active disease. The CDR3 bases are TGTGCCAGTGCCGGACAGTTGAACACTGAAGCTTTCTTT. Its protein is CASAGQLNTEAFF.